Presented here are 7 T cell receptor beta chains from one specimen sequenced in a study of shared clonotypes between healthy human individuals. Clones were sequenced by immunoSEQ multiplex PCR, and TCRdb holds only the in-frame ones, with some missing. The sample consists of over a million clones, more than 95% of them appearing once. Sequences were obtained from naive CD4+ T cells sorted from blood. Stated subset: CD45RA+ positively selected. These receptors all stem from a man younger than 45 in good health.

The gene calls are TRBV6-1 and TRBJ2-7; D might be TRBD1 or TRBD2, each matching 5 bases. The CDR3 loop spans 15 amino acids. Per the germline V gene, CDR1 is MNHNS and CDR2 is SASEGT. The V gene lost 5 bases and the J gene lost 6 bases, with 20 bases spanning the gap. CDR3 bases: TGTGCCAGCAGTAGTACCGGGACCGGGACCCGCGAGCAGTACTTC. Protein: CASSSTGTGTREQYF.

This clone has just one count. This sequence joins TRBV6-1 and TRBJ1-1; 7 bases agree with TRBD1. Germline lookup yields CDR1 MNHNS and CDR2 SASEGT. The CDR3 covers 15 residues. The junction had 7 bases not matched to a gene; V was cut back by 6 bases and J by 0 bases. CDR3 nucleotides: TGTGCCAGCAGGGTACCCGGGACAGTGAACACTGAAGCTTTCTTT. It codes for CASRVPGTVNTEAFF.

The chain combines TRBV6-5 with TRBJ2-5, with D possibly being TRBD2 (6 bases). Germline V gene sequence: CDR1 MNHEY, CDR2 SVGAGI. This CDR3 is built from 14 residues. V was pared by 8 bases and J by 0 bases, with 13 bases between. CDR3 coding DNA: TGTGCCAGCCAAAGAGGAGGGTACCAAGAGACCCAGTACTTC. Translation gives CASQRGGYQETQYF.

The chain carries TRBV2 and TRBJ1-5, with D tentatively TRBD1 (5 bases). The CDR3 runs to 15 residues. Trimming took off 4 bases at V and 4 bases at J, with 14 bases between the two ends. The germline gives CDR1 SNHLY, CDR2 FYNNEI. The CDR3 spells CASSAGRAGNQPQHF. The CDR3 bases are TGTGCCAGCAGTGCCGGAAGGGCAGGGAATCAGCCCCAGCATTTT.

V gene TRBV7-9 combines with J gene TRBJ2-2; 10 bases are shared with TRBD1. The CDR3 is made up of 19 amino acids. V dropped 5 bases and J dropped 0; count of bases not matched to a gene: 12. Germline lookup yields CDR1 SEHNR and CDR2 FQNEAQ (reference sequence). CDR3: CASSARGTGVDANTGELFF. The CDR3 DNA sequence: TGTGCCAGCAGCGCGCGCGGGACAGGGGTGGACGCGAACACCGGGGAGCTGTTTTTT.

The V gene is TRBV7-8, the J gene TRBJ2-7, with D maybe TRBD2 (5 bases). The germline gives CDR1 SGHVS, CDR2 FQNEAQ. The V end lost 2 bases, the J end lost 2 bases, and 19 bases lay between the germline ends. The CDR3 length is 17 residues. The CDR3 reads CASSLYIREGFTYEQYF. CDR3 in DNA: TGTGCCAGCAGCTTATACATTCGGGAAGGGTTTACCTACGAGCAGTACTTC.

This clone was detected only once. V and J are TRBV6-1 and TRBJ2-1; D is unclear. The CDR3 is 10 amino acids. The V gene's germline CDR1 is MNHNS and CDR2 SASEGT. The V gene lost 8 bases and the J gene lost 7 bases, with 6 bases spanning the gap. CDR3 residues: CASGYNEQFF. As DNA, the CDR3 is TGTGCCAGCGGATATAATGAGCAGTTCTTC.